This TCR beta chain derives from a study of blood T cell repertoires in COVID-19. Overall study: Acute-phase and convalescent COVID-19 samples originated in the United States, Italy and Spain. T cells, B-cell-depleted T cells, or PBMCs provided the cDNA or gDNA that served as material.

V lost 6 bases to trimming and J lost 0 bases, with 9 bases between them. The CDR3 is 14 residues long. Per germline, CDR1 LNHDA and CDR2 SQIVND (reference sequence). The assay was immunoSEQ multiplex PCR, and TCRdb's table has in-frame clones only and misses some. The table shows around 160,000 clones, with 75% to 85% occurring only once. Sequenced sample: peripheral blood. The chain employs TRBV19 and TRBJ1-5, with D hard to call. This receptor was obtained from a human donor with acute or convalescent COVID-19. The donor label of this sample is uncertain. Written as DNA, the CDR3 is TGTGCCAGTAGCCCTTCTCGTAGCAATCAGCCCCAGCATTTT. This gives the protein CASSPSRSNQPQHF.